This T cell receptor beta chain was sequenced for a study of T-cell reconstitution after alpha-beta-depleted transplantation in children. Unique molecular identifiers featured in how the TCRbeta library was prepared. MiXCR, run by TCRdb on the PCR reads, gives a single entry per CDR3 protein. The table records over 550,000 distinct CDR3 sequences, 10% to 13% of them present only once. The starting material was PBMCs from the stem cell graft donor, obtained from the stem cell graft. This receptor was identified in a human donor who donated a stem cell graft to a child with acute myeloid leukemia.

CDR3: CTCSPGQGAGFTNYGYTF. The CDR3 coding sequence is TGTACCTGCAGTCCGGGACAGGGGGCGGGTTTTACTAACTATGGCTACACCTTC. The rearrangement uses TRBV2 and TRBJ1-2, with 12 bases that match TRBD1. Germline CDR1 and CDR2: SNHLY and FYNNEI. The CDR3 sequence is 18 residues long.